The source of this TCR beta chain is a study of T cell changes during pregnancy in multiple sclerosis. Libraries were prepared by immunoSEQ multiplex PCR; TCRdb keeps only in-frame clonotypes and omits some of them. The repertoire has about 60,000 clones, approximately 91% of them found once; the top ten carry 0.76%. Germline V gives CDR1 LGHNA, CDR2 YNFKEQ. This CDR3 is 17 amino acids long. Trimming cost V 4 bases and J 6 bases; bases outside gene matches: 10. This clone was detected only a few times. The V call is TRBV4-2, the J call TRBJ1-6, with 9 bases fitting TRBD1. Specimen: CD4+ T cells from peripheral blood mononuclear cells, collected in the first trimester of pregnancy. The receptor was isolated from a female donor with multiple sclerosis, enrolled in a pregnancy study. The CDR3 spells CASSPDDRDRVNSPLHF. In nucleotides, the CDR3 is TGTGCCAGCAGCCCCGACGACCGGGACAGGGTTAATTCACCCCTCCACTTT.